This T cell receptor (beta chain) was captured by sequencing in a study of human T cells and chemical hapten exposure. Ten or more counts support this clonotype. The time point: patch test 1, 2 weeks after DPC sensitization. Treatment meaning: therapeutic diphenylcyclopropenone sensitization with weekly scalp DPC. TCRdb fed the RACE reads into MiXCR, producing one record per CDR3 protein. The data hold under 450,000 distinct CDR3 sequences, with 4.8% observed a single time. The CDR3 covers 14 residues. The V gene's germline CDR1 is SGHVS and CDR2 FNYEAQ. V was trimmed by 0 bases and J by 4 bases, leaving 9 bases between them.

The chain carries TRBV7-6 and TRBJ2-5; a weak D match, TRBD2 (5 bases). This receptor was identified in a woman aged 50 to 60 with alopecia areata. Some clones in this sample may be carry-over from other donors' samples. The sequenced sample was whole blood, obtained in connection with sensitization to the hapten diphenylcyclopropenone (DPC). CDR3 residues: CASSLAGDGETQYF. For the CDR3, the DNA is TGTGCCAGCAGCTTAGCGGGAGATGGAGAGACCCAGTACTTC.